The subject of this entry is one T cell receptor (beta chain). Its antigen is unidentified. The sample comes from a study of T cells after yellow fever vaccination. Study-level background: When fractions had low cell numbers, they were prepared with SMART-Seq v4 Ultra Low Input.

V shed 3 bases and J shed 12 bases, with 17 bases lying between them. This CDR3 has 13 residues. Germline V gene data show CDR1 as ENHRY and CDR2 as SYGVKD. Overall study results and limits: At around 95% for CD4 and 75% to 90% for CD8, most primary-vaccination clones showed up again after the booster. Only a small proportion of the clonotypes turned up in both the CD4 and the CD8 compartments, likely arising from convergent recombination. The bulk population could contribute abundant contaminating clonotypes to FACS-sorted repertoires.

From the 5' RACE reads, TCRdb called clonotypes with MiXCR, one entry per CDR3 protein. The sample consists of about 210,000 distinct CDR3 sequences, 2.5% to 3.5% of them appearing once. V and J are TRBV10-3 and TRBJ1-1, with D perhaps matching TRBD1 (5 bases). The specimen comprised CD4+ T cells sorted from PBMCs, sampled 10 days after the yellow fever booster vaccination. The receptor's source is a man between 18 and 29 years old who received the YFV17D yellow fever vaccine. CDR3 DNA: TGTGCCATCAGTGATGACAGTGGGGGATATCCTTTCTTT. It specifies CAISDDSGGYPFF.